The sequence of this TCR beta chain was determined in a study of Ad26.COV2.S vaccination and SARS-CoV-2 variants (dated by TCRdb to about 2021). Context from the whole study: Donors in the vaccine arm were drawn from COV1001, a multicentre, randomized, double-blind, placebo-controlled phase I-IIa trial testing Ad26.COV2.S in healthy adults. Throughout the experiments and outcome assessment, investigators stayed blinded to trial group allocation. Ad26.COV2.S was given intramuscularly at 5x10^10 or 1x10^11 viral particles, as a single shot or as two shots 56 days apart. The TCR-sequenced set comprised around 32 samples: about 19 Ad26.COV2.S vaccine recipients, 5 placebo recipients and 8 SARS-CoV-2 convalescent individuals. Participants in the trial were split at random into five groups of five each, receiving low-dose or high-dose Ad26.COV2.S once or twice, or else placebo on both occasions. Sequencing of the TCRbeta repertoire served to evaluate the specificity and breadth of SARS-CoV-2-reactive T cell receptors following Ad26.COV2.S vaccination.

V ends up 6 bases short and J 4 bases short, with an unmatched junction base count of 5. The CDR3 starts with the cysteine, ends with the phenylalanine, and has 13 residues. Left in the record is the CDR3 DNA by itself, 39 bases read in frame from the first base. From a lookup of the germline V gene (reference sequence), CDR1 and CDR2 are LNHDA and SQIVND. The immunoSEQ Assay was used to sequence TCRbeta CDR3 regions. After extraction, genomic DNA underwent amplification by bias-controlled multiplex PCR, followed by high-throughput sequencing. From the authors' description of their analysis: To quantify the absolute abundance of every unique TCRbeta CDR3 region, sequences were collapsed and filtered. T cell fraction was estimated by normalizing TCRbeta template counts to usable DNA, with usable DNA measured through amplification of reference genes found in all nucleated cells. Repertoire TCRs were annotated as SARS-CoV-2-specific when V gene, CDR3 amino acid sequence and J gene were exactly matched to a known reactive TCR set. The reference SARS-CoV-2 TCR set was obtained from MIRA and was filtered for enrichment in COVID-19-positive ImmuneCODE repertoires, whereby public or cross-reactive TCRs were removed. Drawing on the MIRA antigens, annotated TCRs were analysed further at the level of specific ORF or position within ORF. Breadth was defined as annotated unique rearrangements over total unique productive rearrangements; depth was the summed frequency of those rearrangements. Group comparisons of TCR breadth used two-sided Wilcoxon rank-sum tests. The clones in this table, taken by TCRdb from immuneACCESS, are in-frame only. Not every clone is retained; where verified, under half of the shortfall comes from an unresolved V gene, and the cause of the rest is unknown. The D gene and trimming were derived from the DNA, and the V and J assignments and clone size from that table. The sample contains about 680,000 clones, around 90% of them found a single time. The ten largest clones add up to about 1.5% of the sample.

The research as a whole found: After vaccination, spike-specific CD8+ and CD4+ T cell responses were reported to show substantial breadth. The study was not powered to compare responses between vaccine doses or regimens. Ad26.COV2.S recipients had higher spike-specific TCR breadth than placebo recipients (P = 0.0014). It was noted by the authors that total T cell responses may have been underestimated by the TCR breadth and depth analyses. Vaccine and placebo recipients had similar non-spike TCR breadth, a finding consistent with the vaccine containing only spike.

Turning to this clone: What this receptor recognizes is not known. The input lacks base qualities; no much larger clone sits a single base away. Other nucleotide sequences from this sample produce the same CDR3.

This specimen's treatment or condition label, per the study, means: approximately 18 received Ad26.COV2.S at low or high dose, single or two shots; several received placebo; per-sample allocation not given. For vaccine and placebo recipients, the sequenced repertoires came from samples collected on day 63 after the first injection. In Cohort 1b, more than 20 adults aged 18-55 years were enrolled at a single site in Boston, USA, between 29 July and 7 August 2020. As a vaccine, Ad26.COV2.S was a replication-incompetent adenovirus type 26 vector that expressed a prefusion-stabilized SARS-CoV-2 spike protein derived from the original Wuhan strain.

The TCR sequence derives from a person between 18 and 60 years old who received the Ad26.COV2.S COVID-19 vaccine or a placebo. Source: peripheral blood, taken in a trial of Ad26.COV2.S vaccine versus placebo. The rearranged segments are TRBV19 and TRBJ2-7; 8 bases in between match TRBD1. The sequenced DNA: TGTGCCAGTAGCGACAGGGGTCCTTACGAGCAGTACTTC. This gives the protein CASSDRGPYEQYF.